Listed below are T cell receptor beta chains from one sample, sequenced in a study of shared clonotypes between healthy human individuals. Sequenced by immunoSEQ multiplex PCR; TCRdb stores in-frame clones only, minus some. The sample lists about 1 million clones; around 78% were seen once. The material sequenced was memory CD4+ T cells from PBMCs. The receptors originated from a man aged 18 to 30 in good health. Some clones in this sample may be carry-over from other donors' samples. Both conserved end residues are part of each CDR3. Fields, in order: D gene, J gene, clone size, V gene, CDR3 DNA, CDR3 protein. A D gene is named only where the DNA matches it firmly. The size field is filled for only some rows; it gives once, few, many or a size class.

.	TRBJ2-2	once	TRBV18	TGTGCCAGCTCACCAATCCAGGGGACCGGGGAGCTGTTTTTT	CASSPIQGTGELFF
.	TRBJ1-5	once	TRBV9	TGTGCCAGCAGCGTAGGTCAGGAGAATCAGCCCCAGCATTTT	CASSVGQENQPQHF
.	TRBJ2-2	.	TRBV7-9	TGTGCCAGCAGCTTAGGTGGGATCCGTACCGGGGAGCTGTTTTTT	CASSLGGIRTGELFF
TRBD2	TRBJ2-3	.	TRBV19	TGTGCCAGTCACGGACTAGCGGGGGGAGAAGATACGCAGTATTTT	CASHGLAGGEDTQYF
TRBD1	TRBJ2-3	.	TRBV7-9	TGTGCCAGCAGCAGAGGGGGTGGGACAGGCACAGATACGCAGTATTTT	CASSRGGGTGTDTQYF
.	TRBJ1-4	.	TRBV6-5	TGTGCCAGCAGACGATCTGCAACTAATGAAAAACTGTTTTTT	CASRRSATNEKLFF
.	TRBJ2-7	.	TRBV28	TGTGGGGCGGGGAGTAGCTCCTACGAGCAGTACTTC	CGAGSSSYEQYF
.	TRBJ2-1	.	TRBV6-6	TGTGCCAGCACGGGTTTTGGGCCCGAGCAGTTCTTC	CASTGFGPEQFF
TRBD1	TRBJ2-7	.	TRBV28	TGTGCCAGCAGTTCCCCCGGGACAGCGGCCTACGAGCAGTACTTC	CASSSPGTAAYEQYF
TRBD1	TRBJ2-7	.	TRBV2	TGTGCCAGCAGTTACACGGACAGGCCTCTCTTC	CASSYTDRPLF
.	TRBJ2-1	.	TRBV18	TGTGCCAGCTCGAAAAGTTCCGGGTCGGATGAGCAGTTCTTC	CASSKSSGSDEQFF
TRBD1	TRBJ1-2	.	TRBV18	TGTGCCAGCTCACCACGCGGACAGGGGGCGAATGGCTACACCTTC	CASSPRGQGANGYTF
.	TRBJ2-3	.	TRBV27	TGTGCCAGCAGGATCCCGGGACGGATATACACAGATACGCAGTATTTT	CASRIPGRIYTDTQYF
.	TRBJ1-2	.	TRBV7-2	TGTGCCAGCAGCCCGGACGCGACGTCCTATGGCTACACCTTC	CASSPDATSYGYTF
TRBD2	TRBJ2-3	.	TRBV5-1	TGCGCCAGCAGCTCCTTTCTAGCGGCCCCCACAGATACGCAGTATTTT	CASSSFLAAPTDTQYF
.	TRBJ1-2	.	TRBV5-7	TGTGCCAGCAGCTTGTTTTTGATTTTAATGGGGGCGGCTAGCTATGGCTACACCTTC	CASSLFLILMGAASYGYTF
.	TRBJ1-5	.	TRBV30	TGTGCCGGAAACAGGGTGCTAGGACAGCCCCAGCATTTT	CAGNRVLGQPQHF
.	TRBJ1-5	.	TRBV5-1	TGCGCCAGCAGTTCCGGGACGGTCGATAGCAATCAGCCCCAGCATTTT	CASSSGTVDSNQPQHF
TRBD1	TRBJ2-7	few	TRBV4-1	TGCGCCAGCAGCCTACTATCGACAGGGGGCTACGAGCAGTACTTC	CASSLLSTGGYEQYF
.	TRBJ2-3	.	TRBV18	TGTGCCAGCTCACCAGCCGAGAAGGCTAGCACAGATACGCAGTATTTT	CASSPAEKASTDTQYF
TRBD2	TRBJ2-1	.	TRBV5-1	TGCGCCAGCAGCTTGGTTCTAGCGGTGACAATCTACAATGAGCAGTTCTTC	CASSLVLAVTIYNEQFF
.	TRBJ2-1	.	TRBV2	TGTGCCAGCAGTGAACTGGGGACACCAAGTCGTCGGTTCTTC	CASSELGTPSRRFF